One and the same sample provided the 25 T cell receptor beta chains below, sequenced in a study of blood T cell repertoires in COVID-19. Profiling relied on immunoSEQ multiplex PCR, and the TCRdb table lists in-frame clones only, not all of them. The table lists about 240,000 clones, around nine tenths of them singletons. The sequenced material came from peripheral blood. The receptors come from a woman aged 65 to 85 with active or convalescent COVID-19.

The chain couples TRBV18 to TRBJ1-6, with D maybe TRBD1 (6 bases). The germline V and J ends were trimmed by 2 bases and 5 bases, with 10 bases remaining between them. Germline V gene data show CDR1 as KGHSH and CDR2 as LQKENI. The CDR3 runs 15 residues. The CDR3 loop is CASSPGTSDNSPLHF. CDR3 sequence (DNA): TGTGCCAGCTCACCAGGGACATCAGATAATTCACCCCTCCACTTT.

The rearrangement uses TRBV6-1 and TRBJ2-3; a weak D match, TRBD1 (7 bases). The CDR3 is 16 amino acids. V shed 4 bases and J shed 5 bases, with 19 bases lying between them. The germline V gene has CDR1 MNHNS and CDR2 SASEGT. In DNA form, the CDR3 reads TGTGCCAGCAGTGTACGACAGGGAGGTTTGCAAGATACGCAGTATTTT. This codes for CASSVRQGGLQDTQYF.

Of note for this clone: Distinct nucleotide sequences in the sample also encode this CDR3. The V call is TRBV6-5, the J call TRBJ1-1; D call uncertain. The V gene lost 1 base and the J gene lost 5 bases, with 2 bases spanning the gap. Germline V CDR1 and CDR2: MNHEY, SVGAGI. This CDR3 spans 11 amino acids. The CDR3 reads CASSYLTEAFF. In DNA form, the CDR3 reads TGTGCCAGCAGTTACTTAACTGAAGCTTTCTTT.

This clone was observed a few times. A read error may produce the germline difference seen at one junction end. J is TRBJ2-1 and V is TRBV19; TRBD1 might be the D (6 bases). CDR1 LNHDA and CDR2 SQIVND come from the germline V gene (reference sequence). The CDR3 spans 18 residues. CDR3 amino acids: CASSNLRGARGSYNEQFF. The CDR3 DNA reads TGTGCCAGCAGTAACCTCAGGGGCGCAAGGGGCTCCTACAATGAGCAGTTCTTC.

The J gene is TRBJ1-2, the V gene TRBV5-1; a weak D match, TRBD1 (6 bases). Germline CDR1 and CDR2: SGHRS and YFSETQ. The germline V and J ends were trimmed by 0 bases and 5 bases, with 11 bases remaining between them. The CDR3 extends over 14 amino acids. The CDR3 bases are TGCGCCAGCAGCTTGGCCCTTCAGGGGTATGGCTACACCTTC. This translates into CASSLALQGYGYTF.

The rearrangement uses TRBV5-1 and TRBJ2-3; D may be TRBD2 (5 bases). The CDR3 covers 14 residues. Germline V gene lookup returns CDR1 SGHRS and CDR2 YFSETQ. The V end lost 1 base, the J end lost 4 bases, and 10 bases lay between the germline ends. For the CDR3, the DNA is TGCGCCAGCAGCTTGTACGGAGGACCAGATACGCAGTATTTT. Protein: CASSLYGGPDTQYF.

The chain uses TRBV11-3 and TRBJ2-5; 11 nucleotides align to TRBD1. The V gene end was trimmed by 6 bases and the J gene end by 2 bases; junction bases not matched to a gene: 14. This CDR3 region has 18 residues. Germline V gives CDR1 SGHNT, CDR2 YENEEA. CDR3 loop: CASRFGQGASYFQETQYF. In DNA, the CDR3 is TGTGCCAGCAGATTTGGACAGGGGGCTTCCTATTTTCAAGAGACCCAGTACTTC.

The chain links TRBV10-2 to TRBJ2-5; D uncertain. The V gene lost 4 bases and the J gene lost 4 bases, with 7 bases spanning the gap. The germline CDR1 and CDR2 sequences are WSHSY and SAAADI. The CDR3 extends over 12 amino acids. The DNA for the CDR3 is TGCGCCAGCAGTGTGACTGGAGAGACCCAGTACTTC. Protein sequence: CASSVTGETQYF.

The chain joins TRBV6-5 to TRBJ1-3, with D possibly matching TRBD1 (5 bases). The CDR3 sequence is 14 residues long. The germline V gene has CDR1 MNHEY and CDR2 SVGAGI. V was clipped by 2 bases and J by 4 bases, with 9 bases between them. The CDR3 here is CASSYQGYGNTIYF. The CDR3 DNA sequence: TGTGCCAGCAGTTACCAGGGTTACGGAAACACCATATATTTT.

This clone is a singleton in its sample. This chain joins TRBV15 and TRBJ1-5, with 7 bases identical to TRBD1. The CDR3 extends over 15 amino acids. V dropped 1 base and J dropped 5; count of bases not matched to a gene: 5. Germline V gene sequence: CDR1 LNHNV, CDR2 YYDKDF (reference sequence). CDR3 protein: CATSRGQGSYQPQHF. The DNA of the CDR3 is TGTGCCACCAGCAGAGGACAGGGCTCTTATCAGCCCCAGCATTTT.

The genes are TRBV2 and TRBJ2-2, with 7 bases aligning to TRBD1. J lost 6 bases, V lost 6 bases, and 4 bases had no gene match. Looked up from germline, CDR1 is SNHLY and CDR2 is FYNNEI. The CDR3 is 13 residues long. The CDR3 loop is CASSETGAGELFF. In nucleotides, the CDR3 is TGTGCCAGCAGCGAAACAGGGGCCGGGGAGCTGTTTTTT.

The chain is built from TRBV5-6 and TRBJ2-7; TRBD2 is a possible D gene (5 bases). CDR1 and CDR2 from the germline V gene are SGHDT and YYEEEE. Trimming cost V 0 bases and J 1 base, with 8 bases left between them. The CDR3 is 14 amino acids. The CDR3 here is CASSLGTWSYEQYF. CDR3 coding DNA: TGTGCCAGCAGCTTGGGGACTTGGTCCTACGAGCAGTACTTC.

The rearrangement joins TRBV6-4 to TRBJ1-2, with TRBD1 matching over 7 bases. This CDR3 is built from 16 residues. V shed 2 bases, J shed 3 bases, and the junction held 9 bases outside the gene matches. Germline assignment: CDR1 MRHNA and CDR2 SNTAGT. CDR3 residues: CASSDTTGGTDYGYTF. CDR3 DNA: TGTGCCAGCAGTGACACCACAGGTGGGACAGACTATGGCTACACCTTC.

The chain couples TRBV28 to TRBJ1-2; 8 nucleotides agree with TRBD1. The trim removed 6 bases at V and 12 bases at J, leaving 6 bases unmatched. Germline V gene sequence: CDR1 MDHEN, CDR2 SYDVKM. CDR3 size: 11 residues. The CDR3 sequence is CASRGQVTHTF. CDR3 DNA: TGTGCCAGCAGGGGACAGGTGACCCACACCTTC.

This clone was seen a few times. This chain links TRBV19 with TRBJ1-4; no clear D gene. The length of the CDR3 is 12 residues. Trimming took off 11 bases at V and 2 bases at J, with 9 bases between the two ends. CDR1 LNHDA and CDR2 SQIVND come from the germline V gene (reference sequence). This chain's CDR3 is CAVGRTNEKLFF. In nucleotides, the CDR3 is TGTGCCGTTGGGAGGACTAATGAAAAACTGTTTTTT.

The chain carries TRBV27 and TRBJ1-4; D not certain. Trimming left V 0 bases short and J 4 bases short, with 9 bases between. There are 15 residues in the CDR3. Germline loops: CDR1 MNHEY, CDR2 SMNVEV (reference sequence). CDR3 sequence: CASSLSSRSNEKLFF. CDR3 coding DNA: TGTGCCAGCAGTTTATCCTCACGGAGTAATGAAAAACTGTTTTTT. The full variable domain, completed using reference TRBV27 and TRBJ1-4, is EAQVTQNPRYLITVTGKKLTVTCSQNMNHEYMSWYRQDPGLGLRQIYYSMNVEVTDKGDVPEGYKVSRKEKRNFPLILESPSPNQTSLYFCASSLSSRSNEKLFFGSGTQLSVL.

The CDR3 region is CSAAGTYEQYF. Here the CDR3 DNA reads TGCAGCGCAGCAGGGACCTACGAGCAGTACTTC. This chain joins TRBV20-1 and TRBJ2-7; maybe TRBD1 (5 bases). CDR3 size: 11 residues. Germline CDR1 DFQATT, CDR2 SNEGSKA (reference sequence).

The rearrangement uses TRBV21-1 and TRBJ1-2. TRBV21-1 is listed as a pseudogene. The CDR3 runs to 15 residues. The CDR3 DNA follows: TGTGCCAGCAGCAAAGACCATCTACTAGCTTATGGCTACACCTTC. The encoded protein is CASSKDHLLAYGYTF.

This sequence joins TRBV4-2 and TRBJ1-5, with D possibly matching TRBD1 (6 bases). Trimming took 0 bases from V and 10 from J, leaving 22 bases between them. Germline CDR1 and CDR2: LGHNA and YNFKEQ. The CDR3 contains 17 residues. This CDR3 reads CASSQEGGRMAGVPQHF. CDR3 nucleotides: TGTGCCAGCAGCCAAGAGGGGGGGCGAATGGCCGGGGTACCCCAGCATTTT.

Only a few counts were recorded for this clone. The chain couples TRBV5-1 to TRBJ1-6; 7 bases map to TRBD1. This CDR3 is 14 amino acids long. Germline lookup yields CDR1 SGHRS and CDR2 YFSETQ. J lost 5 bases, V lost 4 bases, and 3 bases had no gene match. Here the CDR3 reads CASSRQGNNSPLHF. The CDR3, as DNA: TGCGCCAGCAGCCGACAGGGAAATAATTCACCCCTCCACTTT.

The genes are TRBV19 and TRBJ2-3; D is undetermined. This CDR3 is built from 13 residues. Trimming pared 5 bases from V and 8 bases from J, leaving 14 bases between. Germline CDR1 reads LNHDA; CDR2 reads SQIVND (reference sequence). CDR3 sequence reads: CASSSRPVGTQYF. CDR3 nucleotides: TGTGCCAGTAGTTCCCGTCCGGTTGGTACGCAGTATTTT.

In its sample, this clone was seen once. The chain recombines TRBV24-1 with TRBJ2-2; D possibly corresponds to TRBD2 (6 bases). Deletions cut 2 bases from V and 3 bases from J, with 6 bases between. In germline, CDR1 is KGHDR, CDR2 SFDVKD. The CDR3 is 14 amino acids. CDR3 sequence: CATSDWGDTGELFF. DNA of the CDR3: TGTGCCACCAGTGATTGGGGGGACACCGGGGAGCTGTTTTTT.

This rearrangement joins TRBV24-1 to TRBJ2-6; D is ambiguous. Germline-derived CDR1 and CDR2 are KGHDR and SFDVKD. Trimming cost V 8 bases and J 0 bases, with 7 bases left between them. The CDR3 is 14 residues long. The DNA of the CDR3 is TGTGCCACCACCGGTAGCTCTGGGGCCAACGTCCTGACTTTC. It specifies CATTGSSGANVLTF.

The chain has TRBV5-1 and TRBJ2-3, with 12 bases fitting TRBD2. V trimming: 4 bases; J trimming: 5 bases; junction bases outside the gene matches: 11. This CDR3 comprises 17 residues. From germline, CDR1 is SGHRS and CDR2 YFSETQ. The CDR3 DNA sequence: TGCGCCAGCAGCCCTAGACTAGCGGGGGTTGTTGTAGATACGCAGTATTTT. It is translated as CASSPRLAGVVVDTQYF.

The V call is TRBV10-3, the J call TRBJ1-6, with TRBD1 matching over 7 bases. Germline CDR1 reads ENHRY; CDR2 reads SYGVKD. This CDR3 has 15 residues. The junction had 9 bases not matched to a gene; V was cut back by 6 bases and J by 7 bases. Written as DNA, the CDR3 is TGTGCCATCAGACCCGGGACAGAGTCCAATTCACCCCTCCACTTT. It translates to CAIRPGTESNSPLHF.